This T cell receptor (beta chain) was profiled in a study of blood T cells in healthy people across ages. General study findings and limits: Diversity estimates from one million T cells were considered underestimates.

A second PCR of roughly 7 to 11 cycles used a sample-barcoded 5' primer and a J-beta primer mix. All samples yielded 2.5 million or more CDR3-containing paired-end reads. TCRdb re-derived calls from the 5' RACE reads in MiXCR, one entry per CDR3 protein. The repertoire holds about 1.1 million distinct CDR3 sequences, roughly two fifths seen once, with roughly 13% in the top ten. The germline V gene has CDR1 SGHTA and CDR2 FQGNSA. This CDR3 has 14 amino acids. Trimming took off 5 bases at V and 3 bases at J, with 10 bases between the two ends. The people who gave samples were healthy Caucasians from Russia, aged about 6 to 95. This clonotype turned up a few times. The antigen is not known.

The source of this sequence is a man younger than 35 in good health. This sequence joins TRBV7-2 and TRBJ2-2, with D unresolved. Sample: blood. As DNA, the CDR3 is TGTGCCAGCAGCCCAGTCGTGGACACCGGGGAGCTGTTTTTT. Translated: CASSPVVDTGELFF.